The rows below give T cell receptor beta chains drawn from one sample of a study of CD8+CD57+ T cells in acquired aplastic anemia. MiXCR, applied by TCRdb to the reads, yields one record per CDR3 protein. The sample records 210,000 or so distinct CDR3 sequences, roughly 53% being singletons. The material sequenced was sorted CD4+, CD8+, or CD8+CD57+ T cells (not recorded which) from PBMCs. The receptors stem from a human donor with aplastic anemia. The CDR3 runs from the conserved cysteine through the conserved F or W. Fields, in order: V gene, clone size, D gene, J gene, CDR3 protein, CDR3 DNA. A D gene is named only where the DNA matches it firmly. Some rows have no size entry. The others give once, few or many, or a class for an expanded clone.

>TRBV9|many|.|TRBJ1-2
CASSVGLGHRGGYTF
TGTGCCAGCAGCGTAGGTCTCGGGCATAGAGGTGGCTACACCTTC
>TRBV10-2|.|TRBD1|TRBJ1-4
CASSGKGTGAEKLFF
TGCGCCAGCAGTGGAAAGGGTACAGGGGCTGAAAAACTGTTTTTT
>TRBV2|many|.|TRBJ1-1
CASHLSGGPSEAFF
TGTGCCAGCCACCTCAGCGGGGGGCCATCTGAAGCTTTCTTT
>TRBV7-7|many|.|TRBJ2-5
CASSLRQQETQYF
TGTGCTAGCAGCTTAAGACAGCAAGAGACCCAGTACTTC
>TRBV5-5|many|.|TRBJ1-4
CASSLSAATNEKLFF
TGTGCCAGCAGCTTGTCAGCAGCAACTAATGAAAAACTGTTTTTT
>TRBV7-8|.|TRBD2|TRBJ2-7
CASSPRTSGSFSEQYF
TGTGCCAGCAGCCCCCGGACTAGCGGGAGCTTTAGCGAGCAGTACTTC
>TRBV12-3/TRBV12-4|many|.|TRBJ1-1
CASSPPTGTTEAFF
TGTGCCAGCAGCCCCCCCACAGGGACCACTGAAGCTTTCTTT
>TRBV11-2|many|.|TRBJ2-3
CASSMGSHTDTQYF
TGTGCCAGCAGTATGGGATCTCACACAGATACGCAGTATTTT
>TRBV12-3/TRBV12-4|.|.|TRBJ1-6
CASRGPPSSPLHF
TGTGCCAGCAGGGGACCCCCCAGTTCACCCCTCCACTTT
>TRBV12-3/TRBV12-4|.|.|TRBJ2-7
CASSLQDEQYF
TGTGCCAGCAGTTTACAGGACGAGCAGTACTTC
>TRBV6-5|many|.|TRBJ1-1
CASSSRAMNTEAFF
TGTGCCAGCAGTTCGCGGGCTATGAACACTGAAGCTTTCTTT
>TRBV5-1|.|.|TRBJ1-2
CASSSVSGDYGYTF
TGCGCCAGCAGCTCCGTTTCGGGGGACTATGGCTACACCTTC
>TRBV2|.|.|TRBJ2-3
CASSGGPARASDTQYF
TGTGCCAGCAGTGGTGGGCCGGCGAGGGCTTCAGATACGCAGTATTTT
>TRBV20-1|.|.|TRBJ2-2
CSAEGFGELFF
TGCAGTGCGGAGGGCTTCGGGGAGCTGTTTTTT
>TRBV2|.|.|TRBJ2-7
CASSTTASYEQYF
TGTGCCAGCTCAACGACAGCCAGCTACGAGCAGTACTTC
>TRBV11-1|many|.|TRBJ2-2
CASSLEVTGELFF
TGTGCCAGCAGCTTAGAGGTAACCGGGGAGCTGTTTTTT
>TRBV5-1|.|.|TRBJ2-1
CASSLGGRLTDTQFF
TGCGCCAGCAGCTTGGGAGGCAGGTTGACAGATACGCAGTTCTTC
>TRBV9|many|TRBD1|TRBJ1-2
CASSVEGQGRGYTF
TGTGCCAGCAGCGTAGAGGGACAGGGGCGCGGCTACACCTTC
>TRBV7-6|once|.|TRBJ2-6
CASSLAGGSGANVLTF
TGTGCCAGCAGCTTAGCGGGGGGCTCTGGGGCCAACGTCCTGACTTTC
>TRBV19|.|.|TRBJ1-2
CTSRRGDHGYTF
TGTACCAGTAGGAGGGGGGACCATGGCTACACCTTC
>TRBV25-1|.|TRBD2|TRBJ2-3
CASSDSGRNSDTQYF
TGTGCCAGCAGTGACAGCGGGAGAAACTCAGATACGCAGTATTTT
>TRBV19|many|.|TRBJ1-1
CASSIVGLNTEAFF
TGTGCCAGTAGTATAGTGGGTTTGAACACTGAAGCTTTCTTT
>TRBV7-9|.|.|TRBJ1-2
CANSLSSGMSRYGYTF
TGTGCCAACAGCCTATCGAGTGGGATGAGCCGCTATGGCTACACCTTC
>TRBV11-2|many|.|TRBJ2-7
CASSSGTEAYEQYF
TGTGCCAGCAGCTCCGGGACGGAAGCCTACGAGCAGTACTTC
>TRBV5-1|many|.|TRBJ1-2
CASSFESYGYTF
TGCGCCAGCAGCTTTGAAAGCTATGGCTACACCTTC
>TRBV10-1|.|.|TRBJ1-5
CASSRQLGQPQHF
TGCGCCAGCAGTCGACAATTGGGTCAGCCCCAGCATTTT
>TRBV18|many|.|TRBJ2-5
CASSSGQQETQYF
TGTGCCAGCAGCTCCGGACAACAAGAGACCCAGTACTTC
>TRBV7-9|many|TRBD2|TRBJ2-5
CASSDARSGGSRYQETQYF
TGTGCCAGCAGCGACGCCCGCAGCGGGGGGAGCCGGTACCAAGAGACCCAGTACTTC
>TRBV15|many|.|TRBJ1-4
CATSTGLGKLFF
TGTGCCACCAGTACAGGGTTAGGAAAACTGTTTTTT
>TRBV2|many|.|TRBJ2-3
CASIPPGGRDTQYF
TGTGCCAGCATCCCCCCCGGGGGTAGAGATACGCAGTATTTT
>TRBV29-1|many|TRBD1|TRBJ2-7
CSAAGTGGREQYF
TGCAGCGCTGCCGGGACAGGGGGTAGAGAGCAGTACTTC
>TRBV7-6|.|TRBD2|TRBJ2-7
CASSSRTSGEQYF
TGTGCCAGCAGTTCCCGTACTAGCGGGGAGCAGTACTTC
>TRBV19|.|.|TRBJ1-2
CASMGYGYTF
TGTGCCAGTATGGGGTATGGCTACACCTTC
>TRBV6-1|.|TRBD1|TRBJ1-5
CASSVGTGLSQPQHF
TGTGCCAGCAGTGTAGGGACAGGTCTGAGTCAGCCCCAGCATTTT
>TRBV5-6|many|.|TRBJ1-6
CASSAIGQTYNSPLHF
TGTGCCAGCAGCGCTATAGGACAGACGTATAATTCACCCCTCCACTTT
>TRBV2|many|.|TRBJ1-1
CASSEVTEAFF
TGTGCCAGCAGTGAAGTTACTGAAGCTTTCTTT
>TRBV5-1|many|.|TRBJ1-1
CASSAPSLTEAFF
TGCGCCAGCAGCGCCCCCAGTCTGACTGAAGCTTTCTTT
>TRBV5-8|many|.|TRBJ1-2
CASSLQQGNYGYTF
TGTGCCAGCAGCTTGCAGCAGGGGAACTATGGCTACACCTTC
>TRBV7-3|few|TRBD1|TRBJ1-5
CASSPDRGGGQPQHF
TGTGCCAGCAGCCCGGACAGGGGAGGGGGTCAGCCCCAGCATTTT
>TRBV24-1|many|TRBD1|TRBJ2-1
CATSDSRDRAYNEQFF
TGTGCCACCAGTGATTCCCGGGACAGGGCCTACAATGAGCAGTTCTTC
>TRBV12-3/TRBV12-4|many|TRBD1|TRBJ1-2
CASTSDRGQSGYTF
TGTGCCAGCACCTCGGACAGGGGGCAAAGTGGCTACACCTTC
>TRBV9|.|.|TRBJ2-7
CASSVAQALGEQYF
TGTGCCAGCAGCGTAGCTCAGGCACTCGGCGAGCAGTACTTC
>TRBV29-1|many|TRBD1|TRBJ1-4
CSVAQGGINEKLFF
TGCAGCGTGGCTCAGGGGGGGATTAATGAAAAACTGTTTTTT
>TRBV10-1|many|TRBD1|TRBJ2-2
CASSEVGTGAGELFF
TGCGCCAGCAGTGAAGTCGGGACAGGGGCCGGGGAGCTGTTTTTT
>TRBV6-6|many|.|TRBJ1-2
CASSYPQGRGNYGYTF
TGTGCCAGCAGTTACCCACAGGGTCGGGGGAACTATGGCTACACCTTC
>TRBV7-8|once|.|TRBJ1-1
CASSSSQPGREAFF
TGTGCCAGCAGCTCATCACAACCGGGACGGGAAGCTTTCTTT
>TRBV10-3|.|.|TRBJ2-3
CAARGRVGLLRDTQYF
TGTGCCGCTCGAGGCCGGGTGGGACTTCTTCGAGATACGCAGTATTTT
>TRBV7-2|.|.|TRBJ1-1
CASTRDTRGTEAFF
TGTGCCAGCACCCGAGACACCCGAGGCACTGAAGCTTTCTTT
>TRBV6-6|.|.|TRBJ2-4
CASRGVAKNIQYF
TGTGCCAGCAGGGGGGTAGCCAAAAACATTCAGTACTTC
>TRBV28|many|.|TRBJ1-6
CATSRRDTGISPLHF
TGTGCCACCTCCCGTCGGGACACCGGTATTTCACCCCTCCACTTT